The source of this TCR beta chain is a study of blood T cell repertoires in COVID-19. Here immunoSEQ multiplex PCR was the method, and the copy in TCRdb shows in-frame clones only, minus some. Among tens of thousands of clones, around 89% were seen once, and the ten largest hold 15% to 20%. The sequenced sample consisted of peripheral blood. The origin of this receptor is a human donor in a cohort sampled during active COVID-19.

The CDR3 coding sequence is TGTGCCAGCAGCCAAGATCGGAGACAGGGGTATCATACGCAGTATTTT. Encoded protein: CASSQDRRQGYHTQYF. This sequence joins TRBV3-1 (or the pseudogene TRBV3-2) and TRBJ2-3, with TRBD1 matching over 8 bases. The CDR3 sequence is 16 residues long. J gave up 7 bases and V 0 bases, and 9 bases lay outside the gene matches. The V gene's germline CDR1 is LGHDT and CDR2 YNNKEL (reference sequence).